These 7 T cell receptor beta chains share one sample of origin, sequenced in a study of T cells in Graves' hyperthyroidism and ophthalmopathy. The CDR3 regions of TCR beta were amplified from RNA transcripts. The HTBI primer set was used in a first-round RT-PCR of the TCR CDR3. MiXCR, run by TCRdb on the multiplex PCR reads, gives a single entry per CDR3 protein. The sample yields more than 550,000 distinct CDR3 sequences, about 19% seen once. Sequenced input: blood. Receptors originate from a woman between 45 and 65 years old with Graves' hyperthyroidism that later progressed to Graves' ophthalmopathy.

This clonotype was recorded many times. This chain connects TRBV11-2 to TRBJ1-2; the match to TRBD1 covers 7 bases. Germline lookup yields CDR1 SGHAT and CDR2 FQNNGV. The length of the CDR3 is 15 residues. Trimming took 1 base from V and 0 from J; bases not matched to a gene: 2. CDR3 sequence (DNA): TGTGCCAGCAGCTTAGGGGACAGACCTAACTATGGCTACACCTTC. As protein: CASSLGDRPNYGYTF.

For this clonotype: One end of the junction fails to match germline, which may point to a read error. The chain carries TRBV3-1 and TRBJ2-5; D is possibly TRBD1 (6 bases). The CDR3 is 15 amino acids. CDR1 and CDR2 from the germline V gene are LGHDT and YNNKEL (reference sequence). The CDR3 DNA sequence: TGTGCCAGCAGCCCCGACGGGTGGGGGCAAGAGGCCCAGTACTTC. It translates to CASSPDGWGQEAQYF.

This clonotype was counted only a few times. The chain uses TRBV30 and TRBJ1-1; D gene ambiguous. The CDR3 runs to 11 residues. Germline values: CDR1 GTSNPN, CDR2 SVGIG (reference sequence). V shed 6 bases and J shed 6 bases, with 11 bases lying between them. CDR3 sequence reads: CACVGNSEAFF. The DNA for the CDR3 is TGTGCCTGCGTTGGAAACTCTGAAGCTTTCTTT.

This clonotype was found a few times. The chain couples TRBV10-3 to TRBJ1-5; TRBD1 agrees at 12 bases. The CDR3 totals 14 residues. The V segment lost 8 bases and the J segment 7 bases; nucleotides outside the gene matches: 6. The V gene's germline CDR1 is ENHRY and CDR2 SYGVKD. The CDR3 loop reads CAIRDRGLLQPQHF. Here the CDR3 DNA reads TGTGCCATCCGGGACAGGGGGCTTTTGCAGCCCCAGCATTTT.

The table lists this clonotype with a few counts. DNA of the CDR3: TGCAGCGTTGTTGTTGGGACAGTGAGCAATCAGCCCCAGCATTTT. Amino acids: CSVVVGTVSNQPQHF. The V call is TRBV29-1, the J call TRBJ1-5; 7 nucleotides align to TRBD1. V was pared by 4 bases and J by 1 base, with 7 bases of the junction left unmatched. CDR1 is SQVTM, CDR2 ANQGSEA, per germline. The CDR3 contains 15 residues.

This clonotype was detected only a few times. Written as DNA, the CDR3 is TGTGCCAGCAGCCCTCGGTCAGGGATTTACGAGCAGTACTTC. Residues: CASSPRSGIYEQYF. This chain uses TRBV7-2 with TRBJ2-7; D possibly corresponds to TRBD1 (5 bases). Trimming pared 5 bases from V and 4 bases from J, leaving 15 bases between. Per the germline V gene, CDR1 is SGHTA and CDR2 is FQGNSA. This CDR3 has 14 residues.

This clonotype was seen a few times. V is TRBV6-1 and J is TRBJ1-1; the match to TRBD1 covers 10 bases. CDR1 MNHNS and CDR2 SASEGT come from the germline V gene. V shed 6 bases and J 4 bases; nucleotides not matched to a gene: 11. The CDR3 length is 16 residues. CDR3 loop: CASRTGTGALGTEAFF. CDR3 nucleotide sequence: TGTGCCAGCAGAACCGGGACAGGGGCCTTGGGCACTGAAGCTTTCTTT.